A few counts support the clone carrying this T cell receptor (beta chain). Peripheral blood from each donor was collected in a volume of approximately 9.5 milliliters. V gave up 10 bases and J gave up 0 bases, with 12 bases separating them. The CDR3 consists of 13 residues. The germline V gene encodes CDR1 PRHDT and CDR2 FYEKMQ (reference sequence). The data are from a study of blood T cells in healthy people across ages. The use of a sample-barcoded 5' primer and a J-beta primer mix characterized a second PCR of roughly 7 to 11 cycles. Via MiXCR, TCRdb re-called the 5' RACE reads, giving one row per CDR3 protein. The sample yields under 1 million distinct CDR3 sequences, more than 40% seen once.

Sample: blood. This receptor was taken from a man aged 55 to 70 in good health. The V gene is TRBV13, the J gene TRBJ1-2; D possibly corresponds to TRBD1 (5 bases). CDR3 in amino acids: CATRRQSNYGYTF. CDR3 bases: TGTGCCACCAGACGACAGTCTAACTATGGCTACACCTTC.